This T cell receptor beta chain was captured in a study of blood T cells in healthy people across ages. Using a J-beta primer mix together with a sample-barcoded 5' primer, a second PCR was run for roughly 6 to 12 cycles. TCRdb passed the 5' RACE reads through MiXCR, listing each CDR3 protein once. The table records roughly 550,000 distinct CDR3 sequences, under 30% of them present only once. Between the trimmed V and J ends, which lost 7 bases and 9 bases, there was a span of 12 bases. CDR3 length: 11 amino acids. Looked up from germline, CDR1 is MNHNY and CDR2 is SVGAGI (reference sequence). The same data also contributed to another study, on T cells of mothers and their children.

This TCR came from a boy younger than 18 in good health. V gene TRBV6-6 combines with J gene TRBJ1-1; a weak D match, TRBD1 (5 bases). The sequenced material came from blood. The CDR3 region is CASKQDSQAFF. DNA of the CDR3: TGTGCCAGCAAACAAGACAGTCAAGCTTTCTTT.